This entry lists 20 T cell receptor beta chains sequenced from one sample in a study of blood T cell repertoires in COVID-19. Repertoires were generated with immunoSEQ multiplex PCR, while TCRdb's copy carries only in-frame clones and drops some. The repertoire holds about 200,000 clones, around 85% seen once, with about 4.1% in the top ten. Sample: PBMCs or T cells enriched from blood (not recorded which). These TCRs come from a woman between 35 and 50 years old with acute COVID-19.

The chain combines TRBV6-5 with TRBJ1-6; 7 bases line up with TRBD1. The ends lost 7 bases at V and 7 bases at J; junction bases unmatched: 4. CDR1 MNHEY and CDR2 SVGAGI come from the germline V gene. The CDR3 is made up of 13 amino acids. CDR3 sequence (DNA): TGTGCCAGCAAGGGGACAGCGAATTCACCCCTCCACTTT. This sequence encodes CASKGTANSPLHF.

The V gene is TRBV2, the J gene TRBJ2-2; tentatively, D is TRBD2 (5 bases). The germline gives CDR1 SNHLY, CDR2 FYNNEI. The CDR3 loop spans 15 amino acids. Deletions cut 5 bases from V and 3 bases from J, with 13 bases between. In nucleotides, the CDR3 is TGTGCCAGCAGTTTAACTAGTCCCGACACCGGGGAGCTGTTTTTT. Protein product: CASSLTSPDTGELFF.

The chain links TRBV28 to TRBJ2-1; D might be TRBD1 (6 bases). The CDR3 runs 14 residues. The germline CDR1 and CDR2 sequences are MDHEN and SYDVKM. Between the trimmed V and J ends, which lost 5 bases and 8 bases, there was a span of 16 bases. The CDR3 coding sequence is TGTGCCAGCAGTGCCCTCTCAGGGGTGGATGAGCAGTTCTTC. Translating it yields CASSALSGVDEQFF.

The CDR3 loop is CASNPDRGRSGELFF. For the CDR3, the DNA is TGTGCCAGCAACCCTGACAGGGGACGTAGCGGGGAGCTGTTTTTT. The chain recombines TRBV11-3 with TRBJ2-2, with 8 bases lining up with TRBD1. CDR3 length equals 15 residues. Germline-derived CDR1 and CDR2 are SGHNT and YENEEA. Trimming at V came to 7 bases and at J to 7 bases, leaving 11 bases not matched to a gene.

This clone appeared a few times. This chain links TRBV19 with TRBJ1-1; D might be TRBD1 (6 bases). Trimming pared 7 bases from V and 1 base from J, leaving 10 bases between. The CDR3 consists of 13 residues. Germline V gene sequence: CDR1 LNHDA, CDR2 SQIVND (reference sequence). CDR3 DNA: TGTGCCAGTACCGGACAGCGGAACACTGAAGCTTTCTTT. Protein sequence: CASTGQRNTEAFF.

The genes are TRBV6-6 and TRBJ2-3; D is possibly TRBD2 (6 bases). V was shortened by 0 bases and J by 2 bases, with 12 bases between the two germline ends. This CDR3 contains 16 residues. Germline CDR1 and CDR2: MNHNY and SVGAGI (reference sequence). The CDR3 DNA reads TGTGCCAGCAGTTACTCGATGGGGGGAGCCACAGATACGCAGTATTTT. Protein product: CASSYSMGGATDTQYF.

This chain connects TRBV7-3 to TRBJ2-3; no clear D gene. Trimming took 1 base from V and 2 from J, leaving 10 bases between them. The V gene's germline CDR1 is SGHTA and CDR2 FQGTGA. This CDR3 contains 15 residues. CDR3 DNA: TGTGCCAGCAGCTTAAGGGCCAACCCCACAGATACGCAGTATTTT. Translating gives CASSLRANPTDTQYF. The variable domain in full, with the rest retrieved from reference TRBV7-3 and TRBJ2-3, is GAGVSQTPSNKVTEKGKYVELRCDPISGHTALYWYRQSLGQGPEFLIYFQGTGAADDSGLPNDRFFAVRPEGSVSTLKIQRTERGDSAVYLCASSLRANPTDTQYFGPGTRLTVL.

This sequence joins TRBV7-9 and TRBJ2-3; D is possibly TRBD1 (6 bases). This CDR3 is built from 15 residues. Germline V gene sequence: CDR1 SEHNR, CDR2 FQNEAQ (reference sequence). Trimming pared 5 bases from V and 0 bases from J, leaving 12 bases between. The CDR3 DNA is TGTGCCAGCAGCCGAGACAGGTCCAGCACAGATACGCAGTATTTT. Translated: CASSRDRSSTDTQYF.

V gene TRBV5-1 combines with J gene TRBJ2-1; TRBD2 matches 9 bases. Trimming removed 0 bases from V and 0 bases from J; junction bases left unmatched: 10. The germline V gene encodes CDR1 SGHRS and CDR2 YFSETQ. The CDR3 has 19 residues. The CDR3 sequence is CASSLEGGGRVSSYNEQFF. The CDR3 DNA follows: TGCGCCAGCAGCTTGGAGGGCGGCGGGAGGGTTAGCTCCTACAATGAGCAGTTCTTC.

CDR3: CASGQLAARTDTQYF. The CDR3 DNA is TGTGCCAGCGGACAACTAGCGGCCCGCACAGATACGCAGTATTTT. The rearrangement joins TRBV27 to TRBJ2-3, with 8 bases identical to TRBD2. In germline, CDR1 is MNHEY, CDR2 SMNVEV (reference sequence). Trimming cost V 8 bases and J 1 base; bases outside gene matches: 8. The length of the CDR3 is 15 residues.

V and J are TRBV27 and TRBJ2-2; D is perhaps TRBD2 (6 bases). The germline gives CDR1 MNHEY, CDR2 SMNVEV (reference sequence). This CDR3 contains 19 residues. Trimming took off 6 bases at V and 0 bases at J, with 23 bases between the two ends. The CDR3 region is CASSHVRVRRAPNTGELFF. In DNA form, the CDR3 reads TGTGCCAGCAGCCATGTCAGGGTCAGGAGGGCCCCGAACACCGGGGAGCTGTTTTTT.

This clone was picked up one time. The genes are TRBV7-2 and TRBJ2-5; possible D gene TRBD2, 5 bases. The germline CDR1 and CDR2 sequences are SGHTA and FQGNSA. The CDR3 is 15 amino acids. The ends were cut back, 0 bases at V and 5 bases at J, with 13 bases in the middle. CDR3 residues: CASSLARGRGETQYF. In DNA, the CDR3 is TGTGCCAGCAGCTTAGCAAGAGGGCGCGGGGAGACCCAGTACTTC.

The chain links TRBV28 to TRBJ2-5; tentatively, D is TRBD2 (6 bases). The CDR3 is 15 residues long. V lost 2 bases and J 4 bases, leaving 14 bases between the germline ends. Germline V gene data show CDR1 as MDHEN and CDR2 as SYDVKM. The CDR3 loop is CASSLPGLGIETQYF. The CDR3 region has the DNA TGTGCCAGCAGTTTACCGGGACTGGGGATAGAGACCCAGTACTTC.

The chain recombines TRBV11-2 with TRBJ1-6, with D unresolved. The V gene lost 1 base and the J gene lost 10 bases, with 8 bases spanning the gap. Germline CDR1 SGHAT, CDR2 FQNNGV. The CDR3 has 13 residues. The CDR3 nucleotides read TGTGCCAGCAGCTTAGTACTGGGCTCACCCCTCCACTTT. Translating it yields CASSLVLGSPLHF. The entire variable domain, with the rest obtained from reference TRBV11-2 and TRBJ1-6, is as follows: EAGVAQSPRYKIIEKRQSVAFWCNPISGHATLYWYQQILGQGPKLLIQFQNNGVVDDSQLPKDRFSAERLKGVDSTLKIQPAKLEDSAVYLCASSLVLGSPLHFGNGTRLTVT.

This sequence joins TRBV11-1 and TRBJ2-5; 8 bases are a match to TRBD1. The CDR3 is 14 amino acids. Trimming took 1 base from V and 2 from J; bases not matched to a gene: 0. Germline lookup yields CDR1 SGHAT and CDR2 FQDESV (reference sequence). The CDR3 region has the DNA TGTGCCAGCAGCTTAGACAGGGGGCAAGAGACCCAGTACTTC. It yields the protein CASSLDRGQETQYF.

This clone was observed a few times. This rearrangement joins TRBV4-1 to TRBJ1-5, with TRBD1 matching 7 bases. The CDR3 has 13 residues. J was trimmed by 11 bases and V by 4 bases; bases with no gene match: 8. Germline loops: CDR1 MGHRA, CDR2 YSYEKL. The CDR3 loop is CASSLSDRAAQHF. CDR3 nucleotides: TGCGCCAGCAGCCTTAGTGACAGGGCGGCCCAGCATTTT.

The chain has TRBV3-1 (or the pseudogene TRBV3-2) and TRBJ2-1, with D hard to call. Between the trimmed V and J ends, which lost 2 bases and 0 bases, there was a span of 8 bases. Germline loops: CDR1 LGHDT, CDR2 YNNKEL (reference sequence). This CDR3 is 15 amino acids long. The CDR3: CASSQRGNSYNEQFF. The CDR3 nucleotides read TGTGCCAGCAGCCAACGAGGAAACTCCTACAATGAGCAGTTCTTC.

This chain links TRBV7-9 with TRBJ1-1; D is possibly TRBD1 (5 bases). Germline-derived CDR1 and CDR2 are SEHNR and FQNEAQ (reference sequence). The CDR3 has 15 residues. Trimming took off 1 base at V and 0 bases at J, with 9 bases between the two ends. The CDR3 reads CASSLVTALNTEAFF. The CDR3 DNA follows: TGTGCCAGCAGCTTAGTGACAGCTTTGAACACTGAAGCTTTCTTT.

This clone was detected once. The genes are TRBV28 and TRBJ2-3; possibly TRBD2 for D (8 bases). There are 17 residues in the CDR3. Germline assignment: CDR1 MDHEN and CDR2 SYDVKM. V dropped 0 bases and J dropped 2 bases, with 15 bases sitting between them. The CDR3 spells CASSLWGQTSDTDTQYF. The CDR3 DNA sequence: TGTGCCAGCAGTTTATGGGGACAGACTAGCGACACAGATACGCAGTATTTT.

The chain links TRBV5-1 to TRBJ2-7, with TRBD2 matching over 15 bases. CDR1 is SGHRS and CDR2 is YFSETQ in the germline V gene. CDR3 length equals 18 residues. The trim removed 0 bases at V and 5 bases at J, leaving 9 bases unmatched. In DNA form, the CDR3 reads TGCGCCAGCAGCTTGGGTGGACTAGCGGGAGGGCCTTCCCACGAGCAGTACTTC. Translated: CASSLGGLAGGPSHEQYF.